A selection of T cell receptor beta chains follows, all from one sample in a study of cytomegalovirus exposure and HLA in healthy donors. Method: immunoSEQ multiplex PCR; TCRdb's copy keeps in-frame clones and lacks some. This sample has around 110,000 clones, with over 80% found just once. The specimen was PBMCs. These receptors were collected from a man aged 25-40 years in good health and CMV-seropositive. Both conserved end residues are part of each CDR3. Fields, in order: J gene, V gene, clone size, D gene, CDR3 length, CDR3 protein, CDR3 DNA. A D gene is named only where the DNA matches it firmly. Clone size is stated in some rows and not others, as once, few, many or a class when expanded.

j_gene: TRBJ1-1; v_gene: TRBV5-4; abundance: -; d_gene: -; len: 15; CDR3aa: CASSGVRGADTEAFF; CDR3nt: TGTGCCAGCAGCGGGGTCAGGGGCGCCGACACTGAAGCTTTCTTT
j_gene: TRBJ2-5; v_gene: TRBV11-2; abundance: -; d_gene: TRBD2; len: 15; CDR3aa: CASSFSGGPGETQYF; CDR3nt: TGTGCCAGCAGCTTTAGCGGGGGGCCAGGGGAGACCCAGTACTTC
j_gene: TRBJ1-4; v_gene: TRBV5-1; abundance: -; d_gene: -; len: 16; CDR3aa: CASSLLLGGSDEKLFF; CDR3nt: TGCGCCAGCAGCCTACTACTGGGTGGGTCCGATGAAAAACTGTTTTTT
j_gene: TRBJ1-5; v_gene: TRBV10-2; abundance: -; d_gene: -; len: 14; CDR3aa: CASSGSEENQPQHF; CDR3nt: TGCGCCAGCAGTGGGTCGGAGGAGAATCAGCCCCAGCATTTT
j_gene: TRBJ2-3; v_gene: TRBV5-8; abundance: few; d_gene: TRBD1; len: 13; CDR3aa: CASSPRLGQGQYF; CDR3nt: TGTGCCAGCAGCCCCCGTCTGGGACAGGGACAGTATTTT
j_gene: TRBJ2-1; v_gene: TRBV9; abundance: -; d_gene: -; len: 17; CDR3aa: CASSEDPGTYLSGEQFF; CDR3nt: TGTGCCAGCAGTGAAGACCCCGGGACCTACCTTAGCGGTGAGCAGTTCTTC
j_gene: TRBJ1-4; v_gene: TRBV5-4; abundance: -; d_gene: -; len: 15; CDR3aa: CASSLSQTTNEKLFF; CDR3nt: TGTGCCAGCAGCTTGTCACAGACAACTAATGAAAAACTGTTTTTT
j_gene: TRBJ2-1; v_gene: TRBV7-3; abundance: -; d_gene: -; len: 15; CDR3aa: CASSLRTHSYNEQFF; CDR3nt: TGTGCCAGCAGCTTAAGAACCCACAGTTACAATGAGCAGTTCTTC
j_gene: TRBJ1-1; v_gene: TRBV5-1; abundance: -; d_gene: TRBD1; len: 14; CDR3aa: CASSVTTGAGGAFF; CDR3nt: TGCGCCAGCAGCGTAACGACAGGGGCCGGCGGAGCTTTCTTT
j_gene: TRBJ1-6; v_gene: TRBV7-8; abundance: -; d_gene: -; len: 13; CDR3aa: CASSFAGDSPLHF; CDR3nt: TGTGCCAGCAGCTTCGCGGGGGACTCACCCCTCCACTTT
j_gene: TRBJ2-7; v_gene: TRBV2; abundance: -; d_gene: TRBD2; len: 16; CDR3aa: CASSVSLGTSLSEQYF; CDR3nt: TGTGCCAGCAGTGTGAGTCTTGGGACTAGCCTCTCCGAGCAGTACTTC
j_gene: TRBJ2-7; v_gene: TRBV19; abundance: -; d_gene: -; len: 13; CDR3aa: CASSQGLTYEQYF; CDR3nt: TGTGCCAGTAGTCAGGGGCTAACCTACGAGCAGTACTTC
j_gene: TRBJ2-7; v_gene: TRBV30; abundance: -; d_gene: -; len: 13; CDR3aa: CAWSPGGNYEQYF; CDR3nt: TGTGCCTGGAGTCCGGGGGGCAACTACGAGCAGTACTTC
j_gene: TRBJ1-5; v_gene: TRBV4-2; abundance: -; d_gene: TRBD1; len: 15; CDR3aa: CASSHGKGAYQPQHF; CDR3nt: TGTGCCAGCAGCCACGGTAAGGGGGCATACCAGCCCCAGCATTTT
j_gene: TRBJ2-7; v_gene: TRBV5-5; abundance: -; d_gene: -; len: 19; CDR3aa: CASSLAGVPRWVCSYEQYF; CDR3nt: TGTGCCAGCAGCTTGGCCGGGGTTCCTAGGTGGGTGTGTTCCTACGAGCAGTACTTC
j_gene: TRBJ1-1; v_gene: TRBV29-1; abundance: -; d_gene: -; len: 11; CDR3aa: CSVAFGTEAFF; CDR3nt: TGCAGCGTTGCGTTCGGTACTGAAGCTTTCTTT
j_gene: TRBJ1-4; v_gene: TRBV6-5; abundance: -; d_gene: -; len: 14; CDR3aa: CASRAGLAAEKLFF; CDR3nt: TGTGCCAGCAGGGCGGGTCTGGCGGCTGAAAAACTGTTTTTT
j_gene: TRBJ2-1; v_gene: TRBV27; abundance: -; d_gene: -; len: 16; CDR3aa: CASSSIRGQLHNEQFF; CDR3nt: TGTGCCAGCAGTTCTATCCGCGGACAGCTCCACAATGAGCAGTTCTTC
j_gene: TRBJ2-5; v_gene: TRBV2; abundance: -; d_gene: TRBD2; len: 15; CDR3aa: CASQGLAGGQETQYF; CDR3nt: TGTGCCAGTCAGGGACTAGCGGGGGGCCAAGAGACCCAGTACTTC
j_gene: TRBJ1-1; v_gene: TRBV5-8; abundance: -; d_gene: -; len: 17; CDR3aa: CASSLAPGLPSITEAFF; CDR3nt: TGTGCCAGCAGCTTGGCACCGGGACTCCCAAGTATCACTGAAGCTTTCTTT
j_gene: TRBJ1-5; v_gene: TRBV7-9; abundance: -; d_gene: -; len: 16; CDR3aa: CSSSLGAGASDQPQHF; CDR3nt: TGTTCCAGCAGCTTGGGGGCAGGCGCTTCCGATCAGCCCCAGCATTTT
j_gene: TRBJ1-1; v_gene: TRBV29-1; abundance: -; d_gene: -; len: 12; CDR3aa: CSADWGNTEAFF; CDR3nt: TGCAGCGCGGACTGGGGGAACACTGAAGCTTTCTTT
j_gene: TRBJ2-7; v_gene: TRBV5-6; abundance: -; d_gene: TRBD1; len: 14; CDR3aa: CASSFRTGTYEQYF; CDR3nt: TGTGCCAGCAGCTTTAGGACAGGAACCTACGAGCAGTACTTC
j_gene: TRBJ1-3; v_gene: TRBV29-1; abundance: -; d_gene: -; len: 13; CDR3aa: CSVEEQNRNTIYF; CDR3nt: TGCAGCGTCGAGGAGCAGAATAGAAACACCATATATTTT
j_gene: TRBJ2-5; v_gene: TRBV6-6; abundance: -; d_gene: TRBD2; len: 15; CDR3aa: CASSYQRGGQETQYF; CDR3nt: TGTGCCAGCAGTTACCAGCGGGGGGGCCAAGAGACCCAGTACTTC
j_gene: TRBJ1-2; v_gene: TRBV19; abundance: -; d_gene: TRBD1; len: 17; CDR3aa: CASSIKGATGTIGGYTF; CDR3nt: TGTGCCAGTAGTATAAAGGGGGCGACAGGGACAATCGGTGGCTACACCTTC
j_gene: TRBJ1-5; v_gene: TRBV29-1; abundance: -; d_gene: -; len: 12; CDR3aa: CSVSGINQPQHF; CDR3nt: TGCAGCGTTTCAGGGATCAATCAGCCCCAGCATTTT
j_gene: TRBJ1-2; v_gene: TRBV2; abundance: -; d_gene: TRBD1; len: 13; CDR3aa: CASSQQGNYGYTF; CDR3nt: TGTGCCAGCAGTCAACAGGGGAACTATGGCTACACCTTC
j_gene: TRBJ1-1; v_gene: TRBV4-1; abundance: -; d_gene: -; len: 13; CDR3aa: CASSQNKRVEPFF; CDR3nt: TGCGCCAGCAGCCAAAATAAGAGAGTCGAGCCTTTCTTT
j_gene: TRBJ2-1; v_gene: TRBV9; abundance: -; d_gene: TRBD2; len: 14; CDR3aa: CASSSGTSGAMQFF; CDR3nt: TGTGCCAGCAGCTCCGGGACTAGCGGGGCCATGCAGTTCTTC